The rows below give T cell receptor beta chains drawn from one sample of a study of blood T cell repertoires in COVID-19. The table came from immunoSEQ multiplex PCR; TCRdb's copy has only in-frame clones and leaves some out. The sample carries approximately 190,000 clones, around nine tenths recorded once. The sequencing input was peripheral blood. The origin of the receptors is a woman aged 40 to 55 who had recovered from COVID-19. The CDR3 runs from the conserved cysteine through the conserved F or W. Each record gives: clone size, V gene, J gene, D gene, CDR3 protein, CDR3 DNA. The D gene is left open where the match is weak. Rows may omit the clone size; those that give it use once, few, many or a size class.

.	TRBV12-3/TRBV12-4	TRBJ1-5	TRBD1	CASSLSGGQPQHF	TGTGCCAGCAGTTTGTCAGGGGGTCAGCCCCAGCATTTT
.	TRBV5-8	TRBJ2-1	.	CASSFRARGRAYEQFF	.
.	TRBV29-1	TRBJ1-1	.	CSVEKIENTEAFF	TGCAGCGTTGAGAAGATAGAGAACACTGAAGCTTTCTTT
.	TRBV29-1	TRBJ1-2	.	CSVPRKWGGDYGYTF	TGCAGCGTTCCAAGAAAGTGGGGCGGTGACTATGGCTACACCTTC
.	TRBV18	TRBJ1-4	.	CASSLSTGLEKLFF	TGTGCCAGCTCACTGAGCACAGGGCTTGAAAAACTGTTTTTT
once	TRBV15	TRBJ1-1	.	CATTSQTGNTEAFF	TGTGCCACCACCTCACAAACAGGGAACACTGAAGCTTTCTTT
.	TRBV25-1	TRBJ2-7	TRBD1	CASSAYRGRDYEQYF	TGTGCCAGCAGTGCATACAGGGGGCGCGACTACGAGCAGTACTTC
.	TRBV2	TRBJ2-1	.	CASSGDRHNEQFF	TGTGCCAGCAGTGGCGACAGACACAATGAGCAGTTCTTC
.	TRBV29-1	TRBJ2-3	.	CSLDRAEGTQYF	TGCAGCCTCGACCGGGCCGAGGGTACGCAGTATTTT
.	TRBV29-1	TRBJ2-7	.	CSVLGRYEQYF	TGCAGCGTTTTGGGCCGCTACGAGCAGTACTTC
.	TRBV19	TRBJ1-4	TRBD1	CASSIRQGAGEKLFF	TGTGCCAGTAGTATTCGACAGGGGGCAGGTGAAAAACTGTTTTTT
.	TRBV27	TRBJ2-3	.	CASSPSPTDTQYF	TGTGCCAGCAGCCCATCCCCCACAGATACGCAGTATTTT
.	TRBV4-3	TRBJ2-7	TRBD2	CASSHESSGSYEQYF	TGCGCCAGCAGCCACGAATCTAGCGGCTCCTACGAGCAGTACTTC
.	TRBV4-2	TRBJ2-5	.	CASSHPGVRVDPAGETQYF	TGTGCCAGCAGCCACCCCGGGGTCCGAGTAGACCCCGCTGGGGAGACCCAGTACTTC
.	TRBV24-1	TRBJ2-2	TRBD2	CATSVFGGRSVGELFF	TGTGCCACCAGTGTTTTCGGCGGGAGGTCGGTCGGGGAGCTGTTTTTT
.	TRBV5-8	TRBJ1-1	.	CASSLQGYDTEAFF	TGTGCCAGCAGCTTGCAGGGGTATGACACTGAAGCTTTCTTT
.	TRBV5-1	TRBJ1-4	.	CASSFDRANEKLFF	TGCGCCAGCAGCTTTGACAGAGCTAATGAAAAACTGTTTTTT
.	TRBV7-3	TRBJ2-6	.	CASSLGGGGANVLTF	TGTGCCAGCAGCTTAGGGGGAGGTGGGGCCAACGTCCTGACTTTC
.	TRBV3-1/TRBV3-2	TRBJ1-6	TRBD1	CASSHLQGNSPLHF	TGTGCCAGCAGCCACCTACAGGGGAATTCACCCCTCCACTTT
.	TRBV6-5	TRBJ2-3	.	CASTFLDTQYF	TGTGCCAGCACCTTTTTAGATACGCAGTATTTT
.	TRBV4-2	TRBJ2-3	TRBD2	CASSPAGSGTGPPDTQYF	TGTGCCAGCAGCCCAGCTGGCAGCGGGACCGGGCCACCAGATACGCAGTATTTT
.	TRBV28	TRBJ2-2	.	CATEKPNTGELFF	TGTGCCACCGAGAAGCCCAACACCGGGGAGCTGTTTTTT
.	TRBV14	TRBJ1-2	TRBD1	CASSPRDRGKGLGNYGYTF	TGTGCCAGCAGTCCTAGGGACAGGGGTAAGGGTTTGGGGAACTATGGCTACACCTTC
.	TRBV5-5	TRBJ1-2	.	CASSSRMSQLEGYTF	TGTGCCAGCAGCTCGAGGATGTCCCAACTAGAGGGCTACACCTTC
.	TRBV7-9	TRBJ2-7	.	CASSPGFSSRNEQYF	TGTGCCAGCAGCCCAGGGTTCAGCTCGAGGAACGAGCAGTACTTC
.	TRBV7-3	TRBJ2-3	.	CASSSQGGLVDTQYF	TGTGCCAGCAGCTCCCAGGGTGGTTTAGTTGATACGCAGTATTTT
.	TRBV7-3	TRBJ2-3	TRBD2	CASSSLAVASTDTQYF	TGTGCCAGCAGCTCACTAGCGGTCGCTAGCACAGATACGCAGTATTTT
.	TRBV7-7	TRBJ2-5	TRBD2	CASSASGRAIETQYF	TGTGCCAGCAGCGCTAGCGGGAGGGCCATTGAGACCCAGTACTTC
once	TRBV7-2	TRBJ2-1	.	CASSVDPSSYNEQFF	TGTGCCAGCAGCGTAGACCCCAGCTCCTACAATGAGCAGTTCTTC
.	TRBV29-1	TRBJ2-5	.	CSVDPVGETQYF	TGCAGCGTTGACCCGGTCGGGGAGACCCAGTACTTC
.	TRBV7-2	TRBJ1-2	.	CASSPSGLGYGYTF	TGTGCCAGCAGCCCCTCAGGGTTAGGCTATGGCTACACCTTC
.	TRBV5-1	TRBJ2-7	.	CASSSGTSVKEQYF	TGCGCCAGCAGCTCCGGGACTTCGGTGAAAGAGCAGTACTTC
.	TRBV9	TRBJ2-1	TRBD2	CASSVGLAGYNEQFF	TGTGCCAGCAGCGTAGGCCTAGCGGGCTACAATGAGCAGTTCTTC
once	TRBV11-3	TRBJ2-3	TRBD2	CASSHGLAGGGDTDTQYF	TGTGCCAGCAGCCATGGGCTAGCGGGAGGGGGTGACACAGATACGCAGTATTTT
.	TRBV19	TRBJ2-7	TRBD2	CASTMVGGPYEQYF	TGTGCCAGTACCATGGTGGGAGGGCCCTACGAGCAGTACTTC
.	TRBV27	TRBJ1-1	.	CASGEVVNTEAFF	TGTGCCAGCGGTGAGGTGGTTAACACTGAAGCTTTCTTT
once	TRBV3-1/TRBV3-2	TRBJ2-7	TRBD2	CASRRTSGLYEQYF	TGTGCCAGCAGACGGACTAGCGGCCTTTACGAGCAGTACTTC
.	TRBV7-2	TRBJ2-7	.	CASSLAPAEYEQYF	TGTGCCAGCAGCTTAGCCCCGGCGGAGTACGAGCAGTACTTC
.	TRBV2	TRBJ2-2	TRBD2	CASMDSGSVATGELFF	TGTGCCAGCATGGATAGCGGGAGCGTTGCCACCGGGGAGCTGTTTTTT
.	TRBV24-1	TRBJ2-1	.	CATSDPRRGYNEQFF	TGTGCCACCAGTGATCCCAGGAGGGGATACAATGAGCAGTTCTTC
.	TRBV30	TRBJ1-4	TRBD1	CAWNPGQGKEKLFF	TGTGCCTGGAACCCGGGACAGGGTAAAGAAAAACTGTTTTTT
.	TRBV18	TRBJ1-2	.	CASSPRGQSYGYTF	TGTGCCAGCTCACCACGGGGGCAGAGCTATGGCTACACCTTC
.	TRBV7-9	TRBJ1-1	.	CASSLSDRNTEAFF	TGTGCCAGCAGCCTTTCCGACAGGAACACTGAAGCTTTCTTT
.	TRBV7-9	TRBJ2-7	TRBD1	CASSGGQGVPYEQYF	TGTGCCAGCAGCGGAGGACAGGGAGTACCCTACGAGCAGTACTTC
.	TRBV9	TRBJ2-3	.	CASSGGQSTDTQYF	TGTGCCAGCAGCGGTGGACAATCCACAGATACGCAGTATTTT
.	TRBV4-1	TRBJ2-7	TRBD2	CASSQDLFGLAGGREQYF	TGCGCCAGCAGCCAAGATTTATTCGGGCTAGCGGGAGGGCGGGAGCAGTACTTC
.	TRBV7-8	TRBJ2-1	.	CASSLARLGNEQFF	TGTGCCAGCAGCTTAGCGAGGCTGGGCAATGAGCAGTTCTTC
.	TRBV27	TRBJ2-6	.	CASSSGLSWASGANVLTF	TGTGCCAGCAGTAGTGGACTGTCCTGGGCTTCTGGGGCCAACGTCCTGACTTTC
.	TRBV7-9	TRBJ1-4	.	CASSLAFTREKLFF	TGTGCCAGCAGCTTAGCGTTCACTCGGGAAAAACTGTTTTTT
.	TRBV29-1	TRBJ1-1	TRBD1	CSVAETGIEMNTEAFF	TGCAGCGTTGCGGAGACAGGGATTGAAATGAACACTGAAGCTTTCTTT
once	TRBV6-4	TRBJ2-2	TRBD2	CASSDFIAGVTCGELFF	TGTGCCAGCAGTGACTTTATAGCGGGAGTTACATGCGGGGAGCTGTTTTTT